The clone carrying this T cell receptor (beta chain) is a singleton in its sample. The record originates from a study of CD8 T cells in Susac syndrome. Across the whole study: Eight or nine of the sequenced Susac syndrome patients were in remission, and roughly six had active disease. At the time their blood was drawn, patients with Susac syndrome were either therapy-naive, on corticosteroids (with some of them also receiving intravenous immunoglobulin), or on intravenous immunoglobulin alone.

RNA, at about 0.5 to 1 ug, was reverse transcribed with random hexamers. TCRdb re-called the immunoSEQ multiplex PCR reads through MiXCR, storing one row per CDR3 protein. The table lists roughly 190,000 distinct CDR3 sequences, around 95% of them singletons. V lost 4 bases and J 1 base, leaving 13 bases between the germline ends. The germline CDR1 and CDR2 sequences are SGHTA and FQGNSA. The CDR3 loop spans 15 amino acids. The recently defined diagnostic criteria for definite or probable disease were met by the Susac syndrome patients. TEMRA cells were enriched by FACS, while CD8+ and CD4+ T cells were obtained through a negative isolation that was performed magnetically.

The TCR sequence derives from a human donor with Susac syndrome. What was sequenced was CD4+ T cells from PBMCs. The chain is built from TRBV7-2 and TRBJ1-1, with unresolved D. CDR3 in DNA: TGTGCCAGCAGCTCCCAGATCAGGCGGAACACTGAAGCTTTCTTT. Translating gives CASSSQIRRNTEAFF.